Here is one T cell receptor beta chain with its context. Germline V gene sequence: CDR1 SGHRS, CDR2 YFSETQ. The CDR3 has 14 amino acids. Trimming stripped 0 bases from V and 2 bases from J, with 8 bases between. This specimen belongs to a study of blood T cell repertoires in COVID-19. In the original analysis: Nucleated cell number was recorded as an estimate derived from reference gene primer amplification. Assay used: immunoSEQ multiplex PCR; TCRdb lists only in-frame clones, some missing. V, J and clone size reflect that table, while D and trimming were determined from the DNA. The sample includes a few hundred thousand clones, around 86% of them seen just once.

The sample was peripheral blood. This TCR was recovered from a woman aged 25 to 39 with active or convalescent COVID-19. This chain joins TRBV5-1 and TRBJ1-1; D unresolved. The CDR3 coding sequence is TGCGCCAGCAGCTTGGAGGACTCCAACACTGAAGCTTTCTTT. Translation: CASSLEDSNTEAFF. Looking up the rest from reference TRBV5-1 and TRBJ1-1 gives the full variable domain: KAGVTQTPRYLIKTRGQQVTLSCSPISGHRSVSWYQQTPGQGLQFLFEYFSETQRNKGNFPGRFSGRQFSNSRSEMNVSTLELGDSALYLCASSLEDSNTEAFFGQGTRLTVV.